This T cell receptor (beta chain) originates from a study of lymphopenia after photon versus proton radiotherapy. Some clones are missing from TCRdb's copy, which holds only in-frame ones; the method was immunoSEQ multiplex PCR. The data contain 75,000 to 95,000 clones, 65% to 85% of them singletons. Study-wide results and limits: Post-nadir diversity loss with photons came from oligoclonal expansion, particularly CD8+ Temra cells. Proton therapy kept repertoires fairly stable, unlike photons, which gained effector/memory cells. In patients who died, overall survival fell as post-nadir TCR diversity dropped more.

V lost 10 bases and J lost 3, with 19 bases in between. Germline CDR1 MDHEN, CDR2 SYDVKM. The CDR3 covers 15 residues. As to this clone: The target antigen is unknown.

The sample here was peripheral blood, taken from a patient treated with proton-based radiotherapy. The sequence came from a man aged 55 to 70 with pancreatic cancer. The chain combines TRBV28 with TRBJ2-1; D gene uncertain. Written as DNA, the CDR3 is TGTGCCACCACCTCCCCTAGACGGTTCTACAATGAGCAGTTCTTC. This codes for CATTSPRRFYNEQFF.